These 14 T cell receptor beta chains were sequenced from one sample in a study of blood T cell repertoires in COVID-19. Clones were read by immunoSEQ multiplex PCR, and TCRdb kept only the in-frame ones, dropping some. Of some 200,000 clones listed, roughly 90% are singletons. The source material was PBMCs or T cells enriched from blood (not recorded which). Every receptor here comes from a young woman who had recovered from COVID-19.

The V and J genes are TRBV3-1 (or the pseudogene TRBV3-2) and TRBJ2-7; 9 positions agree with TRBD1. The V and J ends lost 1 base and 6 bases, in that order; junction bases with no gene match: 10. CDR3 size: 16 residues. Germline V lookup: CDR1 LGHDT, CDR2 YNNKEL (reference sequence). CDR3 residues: CASSQGNTGGSTEQYF. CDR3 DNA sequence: TGTGCCAGCAGCCAAGGGAACACAGGGGGCTCGACCGAGCAGTACTTC.

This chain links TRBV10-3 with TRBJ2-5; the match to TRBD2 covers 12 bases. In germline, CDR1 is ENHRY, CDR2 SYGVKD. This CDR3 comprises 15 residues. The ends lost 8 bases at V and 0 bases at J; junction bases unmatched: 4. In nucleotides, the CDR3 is TGTGCCATCGGAGGACTAGCGGGGTACCAAGAGACCCAGTACTTC. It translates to CAIGGLAGYQETQYF.

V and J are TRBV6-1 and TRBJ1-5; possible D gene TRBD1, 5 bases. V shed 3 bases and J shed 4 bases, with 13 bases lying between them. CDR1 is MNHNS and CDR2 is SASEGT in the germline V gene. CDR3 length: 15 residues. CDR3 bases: TGTGCCAGCAGTGAGGGGTCGACAGCTAATCAGCCCCAGCATTTT. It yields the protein CASSEGSTANQPQHF.

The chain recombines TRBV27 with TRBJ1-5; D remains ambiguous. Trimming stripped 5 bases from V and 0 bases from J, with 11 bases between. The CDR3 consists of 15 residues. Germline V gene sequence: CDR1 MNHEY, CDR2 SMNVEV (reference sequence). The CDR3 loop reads CASSIEPNSNQPQHF. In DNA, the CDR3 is TGTGCCAGCAGTATCGAGCCCAATAGCAATCAGCCCCAGCATTTT.

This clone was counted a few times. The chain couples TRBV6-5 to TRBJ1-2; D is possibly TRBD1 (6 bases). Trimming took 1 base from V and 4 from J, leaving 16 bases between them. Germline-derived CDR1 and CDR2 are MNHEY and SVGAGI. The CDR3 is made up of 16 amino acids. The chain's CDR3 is CASSYLGHFAAYGYTF. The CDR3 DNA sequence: TGTGCCAGCAGTTACTTGGGACATTTCGCGGCCTATGGCTACACCTTC.

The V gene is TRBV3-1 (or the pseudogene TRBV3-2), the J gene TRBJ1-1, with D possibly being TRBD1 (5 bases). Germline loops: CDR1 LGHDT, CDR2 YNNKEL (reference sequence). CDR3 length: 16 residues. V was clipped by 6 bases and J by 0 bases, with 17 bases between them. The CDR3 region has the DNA TGTGCCAGCAGTCCAGCAGGGTCAAGCATGAACACTGAAGCTTTCTTT. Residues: CASSPAGSSMNTEAFF.

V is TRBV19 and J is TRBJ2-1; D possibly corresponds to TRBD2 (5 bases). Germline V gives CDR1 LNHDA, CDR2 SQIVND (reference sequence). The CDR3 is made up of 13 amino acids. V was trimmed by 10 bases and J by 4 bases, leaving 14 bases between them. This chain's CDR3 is CATQGSVYNEQFF. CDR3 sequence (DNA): TGTGCCACCCAAGGTAGCGTTTACAATGAGCAGTTCTTC.

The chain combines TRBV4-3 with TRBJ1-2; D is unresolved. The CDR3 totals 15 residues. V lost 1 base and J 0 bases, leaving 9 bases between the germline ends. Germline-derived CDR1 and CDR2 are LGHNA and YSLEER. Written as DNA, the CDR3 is TGCGCCAGCAGCCAAGTCGGGGTGTCTAACTATGGCTACACCTTC. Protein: CASSQVGVSNYGYTF.

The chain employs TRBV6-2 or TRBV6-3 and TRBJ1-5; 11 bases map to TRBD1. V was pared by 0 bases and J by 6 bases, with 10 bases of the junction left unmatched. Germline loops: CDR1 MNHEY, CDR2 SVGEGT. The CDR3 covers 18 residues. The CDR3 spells CASSYSEGQGVFSQPQHF. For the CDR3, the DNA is TGTGCCAGCAGTTACTCGGAGGGACAGGGGGTTTTCAGTCAGCCCCAGCATTTT.

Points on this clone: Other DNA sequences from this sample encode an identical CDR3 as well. The CDR3 is CASSRDRGNQPQHF. The CDR3, as DNA: TGTGCCAGCAGTAGGGACAGGGGCAATCAGCCCCAGCATTTT. The gene calls are TRBV2 and TRBJ1-5; the match to TRBD1 covers 9 bases. V shed 5 bases and J 2 bases; nucleotides not matched to a gene: 1. Germline V CDR1 and CDR2: SNHLY, FYNNEI. This CDR3 spans 14 amino acids.

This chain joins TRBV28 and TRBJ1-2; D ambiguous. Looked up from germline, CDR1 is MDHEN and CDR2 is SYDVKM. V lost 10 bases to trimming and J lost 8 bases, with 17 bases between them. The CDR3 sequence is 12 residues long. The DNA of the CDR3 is TGTGCCACCGGACGGAGGGCGTGGGGCTACACCTTC. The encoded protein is CATGRRAWGYTF.

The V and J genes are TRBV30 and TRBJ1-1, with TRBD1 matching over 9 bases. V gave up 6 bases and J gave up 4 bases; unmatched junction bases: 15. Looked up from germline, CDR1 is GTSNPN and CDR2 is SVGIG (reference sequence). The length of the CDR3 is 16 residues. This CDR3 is CACTGGEPRSGTEAFF. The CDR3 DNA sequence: TGTGCCTGTACAGGGGGCGAGCCTAGAAGCGGCACTGAAGCTTTCTTT.

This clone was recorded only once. The CDR3 region is CASSLLGGGMGEQFF. The CDR3 DNA sequence: TGTGCCAGCAGTTTATTGGGAGGGGGGATGGGTGAGCAGTTCTTC. The chain couples TRBV27 to TRBJ2-1; D may be TRBD2 (7 bases). The germline V and J ends were trimmed by 1 base and 9 bases, with 16 bases remaining between them. Germline loops: CDR1 MNHEY, CDR2 SMNVEV (reference sequence). The CDR3 runs 15 residues.

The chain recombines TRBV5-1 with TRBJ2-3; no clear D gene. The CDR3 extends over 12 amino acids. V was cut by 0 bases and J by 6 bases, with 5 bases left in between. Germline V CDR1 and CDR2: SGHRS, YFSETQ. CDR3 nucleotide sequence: TGCGCCAGCAGCTTGGCGCAGGATACGCAGTATTTT. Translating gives CASSLAQDTQYF.